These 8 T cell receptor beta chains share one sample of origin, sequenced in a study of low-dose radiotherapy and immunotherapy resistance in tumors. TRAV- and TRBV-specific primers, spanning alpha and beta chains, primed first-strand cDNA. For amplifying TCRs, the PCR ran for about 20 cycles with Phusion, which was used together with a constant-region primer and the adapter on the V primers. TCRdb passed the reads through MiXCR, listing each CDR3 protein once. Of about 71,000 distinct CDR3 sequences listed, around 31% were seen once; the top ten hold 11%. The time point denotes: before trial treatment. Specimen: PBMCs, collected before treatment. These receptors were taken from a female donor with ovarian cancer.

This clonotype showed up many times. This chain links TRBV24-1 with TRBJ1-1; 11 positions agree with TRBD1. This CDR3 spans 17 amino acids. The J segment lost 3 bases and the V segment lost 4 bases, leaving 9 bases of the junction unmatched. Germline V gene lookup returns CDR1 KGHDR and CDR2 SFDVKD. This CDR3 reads CATSDSGQGALDTEAFF. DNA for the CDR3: TGTGCCACCAGTGACTCTGGACAGGGGGCCCTAGACACTGAAGCTTTCTTT.

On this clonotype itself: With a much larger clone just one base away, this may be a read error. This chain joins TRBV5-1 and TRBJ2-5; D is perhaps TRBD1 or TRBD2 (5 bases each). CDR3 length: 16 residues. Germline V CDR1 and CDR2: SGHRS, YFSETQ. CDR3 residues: CTSSLAPRGLQETQYF. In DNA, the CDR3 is TGCACCAGCAGCTTGGCCCCCCGGGGCCTCCAAGAGACCCAGTACTTC. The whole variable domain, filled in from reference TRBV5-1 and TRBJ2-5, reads KAGVTQTPRYLIKTRGQQVTLSCSPISGHRSVSWYQQTPGQGLQFLFEYFSETQRNKGNFPGRFSGRQFSNSRSEMNVSTLELGDSALYLCTSSLAPRGLQETQYFGPGTRLLVL.

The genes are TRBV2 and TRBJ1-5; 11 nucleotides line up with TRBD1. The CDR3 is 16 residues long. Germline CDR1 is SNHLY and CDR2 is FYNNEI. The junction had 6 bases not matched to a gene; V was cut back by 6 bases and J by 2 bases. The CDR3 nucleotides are TGTGCCAGCAGGTCCGGGACAGGGGGTGGCAATCAGCCCCAGCATTTT. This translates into CASRSGTGGGNQPQHF.

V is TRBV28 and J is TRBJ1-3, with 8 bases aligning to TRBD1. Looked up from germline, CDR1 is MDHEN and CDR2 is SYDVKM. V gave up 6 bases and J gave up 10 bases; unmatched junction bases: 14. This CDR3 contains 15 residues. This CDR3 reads CASSDRGLVERTIYF. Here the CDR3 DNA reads TGTGCCAGCAGCGACAGGGGACTCGTGGAACGGACCATATATTTT.

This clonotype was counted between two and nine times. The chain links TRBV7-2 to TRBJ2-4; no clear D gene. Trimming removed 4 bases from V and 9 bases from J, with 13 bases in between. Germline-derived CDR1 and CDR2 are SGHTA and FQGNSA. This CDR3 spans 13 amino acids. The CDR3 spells CASSSFGVGIQYF. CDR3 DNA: TGTGCCAGCAGCTCCTTTGGGGTTGGCATTCAGTACTTC.

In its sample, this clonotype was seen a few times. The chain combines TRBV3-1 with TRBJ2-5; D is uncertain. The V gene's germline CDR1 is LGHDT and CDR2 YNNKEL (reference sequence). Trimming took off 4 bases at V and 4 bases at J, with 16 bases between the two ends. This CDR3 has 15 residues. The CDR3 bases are TGTGCCAGCAGCCGCCGACACTACCCCCCAGAGACCCAGTACTTC. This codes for CASSRRHYPPETQYF.

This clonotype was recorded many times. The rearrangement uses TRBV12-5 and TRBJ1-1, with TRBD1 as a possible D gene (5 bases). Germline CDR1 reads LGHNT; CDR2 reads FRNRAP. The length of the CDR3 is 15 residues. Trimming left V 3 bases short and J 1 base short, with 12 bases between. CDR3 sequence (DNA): TGTGCTAGTGGTTTAGCGACAGTCTCGAACACTGAAGCTTTCTTT. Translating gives CASGLATVSNTEAFF.

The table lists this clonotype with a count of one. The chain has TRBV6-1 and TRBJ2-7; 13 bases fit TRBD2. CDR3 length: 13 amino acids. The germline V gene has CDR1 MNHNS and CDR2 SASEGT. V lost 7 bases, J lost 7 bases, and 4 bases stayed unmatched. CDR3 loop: CASMEGLAGEQYF. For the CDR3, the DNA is TGTGCCAGCATGGAGGGACTAGCGGGGGAGCAGTACTTC.